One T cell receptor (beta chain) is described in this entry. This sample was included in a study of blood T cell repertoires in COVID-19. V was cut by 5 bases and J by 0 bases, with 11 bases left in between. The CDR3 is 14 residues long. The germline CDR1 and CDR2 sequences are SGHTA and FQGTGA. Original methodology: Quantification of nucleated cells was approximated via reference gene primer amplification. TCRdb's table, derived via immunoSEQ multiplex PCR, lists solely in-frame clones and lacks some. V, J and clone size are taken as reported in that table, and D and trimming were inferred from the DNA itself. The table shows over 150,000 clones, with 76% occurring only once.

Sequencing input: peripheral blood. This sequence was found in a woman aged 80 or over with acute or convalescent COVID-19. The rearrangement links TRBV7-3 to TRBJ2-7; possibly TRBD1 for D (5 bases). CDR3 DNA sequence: TGTGCCAGCAGCCGAACAGGCAGCTCCTACGAGCAGTACTTC. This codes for CASSRTGSSYEQYF.